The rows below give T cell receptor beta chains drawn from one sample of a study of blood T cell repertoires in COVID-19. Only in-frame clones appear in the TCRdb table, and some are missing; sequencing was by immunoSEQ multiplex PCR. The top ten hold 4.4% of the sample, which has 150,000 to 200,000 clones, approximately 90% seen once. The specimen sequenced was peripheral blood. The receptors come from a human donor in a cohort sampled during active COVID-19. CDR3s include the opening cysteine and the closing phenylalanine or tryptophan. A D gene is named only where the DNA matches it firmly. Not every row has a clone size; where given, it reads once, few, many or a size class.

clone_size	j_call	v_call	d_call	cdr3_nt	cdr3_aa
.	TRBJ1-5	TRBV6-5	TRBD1	TGTGCCATCTGGGGACAGCCGTATAGCAATCAGCCCCAGCATTTT	CAIWGQPYSNQPQHF
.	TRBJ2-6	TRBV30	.	TGTGCCTGGAGGGTCCGGGTTAGTGAGGGCGGGGCCAACGTCCTGACTTTC	CAWRVRVSEGGANVLTF
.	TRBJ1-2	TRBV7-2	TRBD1	TGTGCCAGCAGCCTGACAGGGAACGAGCTTAGCTATGGCTACACCTTC	CASSLTGNELSYGYTF
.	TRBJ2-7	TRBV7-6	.	TGTGCCAGCAGCTTAGACCGCGTCGACGAGCAGTACTTC	CASSLDRVDEQYF
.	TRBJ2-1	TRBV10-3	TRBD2	TGTGCCATCAGTGAGTCCGCGGGAGGTGGTCAGCGCAATGAGCAGTTCTTC	CAISESAGGGQRNEQFF
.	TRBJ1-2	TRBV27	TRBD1	TGTGCCAGCAGTCTTGACAGGGGGCTTTATGGCTACACCTTC	CASSLDRGLYGYTF
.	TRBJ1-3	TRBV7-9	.	TGTGCCAGCAGCTTACAGGGGACGATTTCGGGAAACACCATATATTTT	CASSLQGTISGNTIYF
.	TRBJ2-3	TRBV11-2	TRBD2	TGTGCCAGCAGCCCCCGGATCAGCGGGGGGGCTGGAGATACGCAGTATTTT	CASSPRISGGAGDTQYF
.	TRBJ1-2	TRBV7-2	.	TGTGCCAGCAGCTTAGGGAGGCGCGGCTACACCTTC	CASSLGRRGYTF
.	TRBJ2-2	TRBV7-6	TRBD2	TGTGCCAGCAGCCCCACCCACCCTAGCGGGAGATTGGGGGAGCTGTTTTTT	CASSPTHPSGRLGELFF
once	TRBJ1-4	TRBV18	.	TGTGCCAGCTCACCTTCGAGGGTTGAAAAACTGTTTTTT	CASSPSRVEKLFF
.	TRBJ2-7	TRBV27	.	TGTGCCAGCAGTTTATCTTCCGGTAGCTCCTACGAGCAGTACTTC	CASSLSSGSSYEQYF
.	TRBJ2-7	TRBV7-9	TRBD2	TGTGCCAGCAGCTGGTCGGCGGGGGGGCAGATGCAGTACTTC	CASSWSAGGQMQYF
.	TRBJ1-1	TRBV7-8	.	TGTGCCAGCAGCTCCCAGGACAGACTGAACACTGAAGCTTTCTTT	CASSSQDRLNTEAFF
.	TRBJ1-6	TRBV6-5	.	TGTGCCAGCAAGCAGGAAATCTATAATTCACCCCTCCACTTT	CASKQEIYNSPLHF
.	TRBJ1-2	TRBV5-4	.	TGTGCCAGCAGCCGAGACCCCGCGGGGGAAGTCTACACCTTC	CASSRDPAGEVYTF
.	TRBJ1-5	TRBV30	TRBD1	TGTGCCTGGAAGTCCCGGGACAGGGGAAGTCAGCCCCAGCATTTT	CAWKSRDRGSQPQHF